This T cell receptor (beta chain) was profiled in a study of blood T cells in healthy people across ages. Study-wide background: About one barcoded beta molecule per two T cells was the capture yield of template switching.

This clonotype occurred a few times. A second PCR of about 6 to 12 cycles used a sample-barcoded 5' primer and a J-beta primer mix. TCRdb re-called the 5' RACE reads through MiXCR, storing one row per CDR3 protein. This table has some 1 million distinct CDR3 sequences, less than 50% appearing once. CDR3 length: 14 amino acids. V lost 2 bases to trimming and J lost 5 bases, with 12 bases between them. CDR1 and CDR2 (germline): MNHEY, SMNVEV (reference sequence). Each donor supplied roughly 9.2 milliliters of peripheral blood. Input material: blood. The chain has TRBV27 and TRBJ1-1; no reliable D call. This clonotype was sampled from a woman in her sixties in good health. The CDR3 nucleotides are TGTGCCAGCAGTTTAGCTAGGGCGAGGACTGAAGCTTTCTTT. It is translated as CASSLARARTEAFF.